The TCR beta chain described here comes from a study of cytomegalovirus exposure and HLA in healthy donors. On this clone: Antigen: not known.

Amplification used 60 Vbeta primers and 13 Jbeta primers. Using immunoSEQ multiplex PCR, the repertoire was profiled, and TCRdb retains in-frame clones only, with some absent. This table holds 100,000 to 150,000 clones, approximately 80% found once. Study findings and constraints: Reports indicated that the classifier achieved high specificity and sensitivity in diagnosing cytomegalovirus status. The productive fraction for most TCR beta V segments was about 87% or about 30% in an earlier analysis. Presence/absence analyses assumed roughly uniform sequencing depth across donors. As immune exposure information, only CMV serostatus was available.

The sequencing sample was made of PBMCs. The TCR comes from a woman aged 40 to 49 in good health and CMV-seropositive.

The CDR3 protein is CATRKGLGETQYF. CDR3 sequence (DNA): TGTGCCACCCGAAAGGGGTTAGGAGAGACCCAGTACTTC. This chain joins TRBV19 and TRBJ2-5, with D possibly TRBD1 on 5 matching bases. Trimming took off 10 bases at V and 4 bases at J, with 16 bases between the two ends. The CDR3 totals 13 residues. In germline, CDR1 is LNHDA, CDR2 SQIVND (reference sequence).